This is a list of T cell receptor beta chains from one sample in a study of tumor-infiltrating lymphocytes in oesophageal squamous cell carcinoma. One entry per CDR3 protein, called by TCRdb with MiXCR from the PCR reads. Of 8,000 to 13,000 distinct CDR3 sequences listed, 55% to 75% are singletons. The sequenced sample consisted of esophageal tumor tissue. These receptor sequences come from a female donor with esophageal squamous cell carcinoma. Both conserved end residues are part of each CDR3. Fields, in order: D gene, V gene, J gene, clone size, CDR3 DNA, CDR3 protein. The D gene is left open where the match is weak. Where a row states a size, it is once, few, many or the class of an expanded clone; other rows omit it.

D gene: .; V gene: TRBV7-6; J gene: TRBJ2-1; clone size: .; CDR3 DNA: TGTGCTAGCAGCTTAGTAGGACAAGGGGAGCAGTTCTTC; CDR3 protein: CASSLVGQGEQFF
D gene: TRBD1; V gene: TRBV12-3/TRBV12-4; J gene: TRBJ2-1; clone size: .; CDR3 DNA: TGTGCCAGCAGTTTCATAGCAGGGGGTTCCAATGAGCAGTTCTTC; CDR3 protein: CASSFIAGGSNEQFF
D gene: .; V gene: TRBV6-5; J gene: TRBJ2-6; clone size: .; CDR3 DNA: TGTGCCAGCAGTTACGGCTCTGGGGCCAACGTCCTGACTTTC; CDR3 protein: CASSYGSGANVLTF
D gene: TRBD2; V gene: TRBV20-1; J gene: TRBJ2-3; clone size: .; CDR3 DNA: TGCAGTGCTAGAGGAGCGGGGACTAGCACAGATACGCAGTATTTT; CDR3 protein: CSARGAGTSTDTQYF
D gene: .; V gene: TRBV28; J gene: TRBJ1-1; clone size: .; CDR3 DNA: TGTGCCAGCATCCCCCAGGGCACTGAAGCTTTCTTT; CDR3 protein: CASIPQGTEAFF
D gene: TRBD1; V gene: TRBV28; J gene: TRBJ2-7; clone size: .; CDR3 DNA: TGTGCCAGCAGTACGGGACAGCAACACTCCTACGAGCAGTACTTC; CDR3 protein: CASSTGQQHSYEQYF
D gene: TRBD2; V gene: TRBV10-1; J gene: TRBJ2-7; clone size: .; CDR3 DNA: TGCGCCAGCAGTGAGACTAGCGGGGGAATTTACGAGCAGTACTTC; CDR3 protein: CASSETSGGIYEQYF
D gene: TRBD1; V gene: TRBV7-4; J gene: TRBJ2-3; clone size: .; CDR3 DNA: TGTGCCAGCAGCTTATATAGGGCAGGGGGAAATACGCAGTATTTT; CDR3 protein: CASSLYRAGGNTQYF
D gene: .; V gene: TRBV7-2; J gene: TRBJ2-1; clone size: few; CDR3 DNA: TGTGCCAGCAGCTCCTGGAAGGGGGGGTACAATGAGCAGTTCTTC; CDR3 protein: CASSSWKGGYNEQFF
D gene: .; V gene: TRBV12-3/TRBV12-4; J gene: TRBJ2-5; clone size: once; CDR3 DNA: TGTGCCAGCAGCCGCTTCAGGGGGGCCCGAGAGACCCAGTACTTC; CDR3 protein: CASSRFRGARETQYF
D gene: .; V gene: TRBV7-2; J gene: TRBJ2-6; clone size: once; CDR3 DNA: TGTGCCAGCAGCTTAGGTGGAGGGGTGTCCGGAAACATTCAGTACTTT; CDR3 protein: CASSLGGGVSGNIQYF
D gene: .; V gene: TRBV5-1; J gene: TRBJ2-3; clone size: .; CDR3 DNA: TGCGCCAGCAGCTTGGGAACAGGGTGGTCAGATACGCAGTATTTT; CDR3 protein: CASSLGTGWSDTQYF
D gene: .; V gene: TRBV7-9; J gene: TRBJ2-4; clone size: few; CDR3 DNA: TGTGCCAGCAGCCCGCGGTTAAACATTCAGTACTTC; CDR3 protein: CASSPRLNIQYF
D gene: .; V gene: TRBV7-2; J gene: TRBJ2-6; clone size: many; CDR3 DNA: TGTGCCAGCAGCTTAGGGCTAAGTGTGGCCAACGTCCTGACTTTC; CDR3 protein: CASSLGLSVANVLTF
D gene: TRBD2; V gene: TRBV7-9; J gene: TRBJ2-1; clone size: few; CDR3 DNA: TGTGCCAGCAGCTCGACTAGCGGGGTATTGGGTGAGCAGTTCTTC; CDR3 protein: CASSSTSGVLGEQFF
D gene: TRBD2; V gene: TRBV11-3; J gene: TRBJ2-7; clone size: .; CDR3 DNA: TGTGCCAGCAGTTTAGGGACTAGCGGCTTGGATGAGCAGTACTTC; CDR3 protein: CASSLGTSGLDEQYF
D gene: .; V gene: TRBV7-9; J gene: TRBJ1-4; clone size: medium-sized; CDR3 DNA: TGTGCCAGCAGCTTAGAAGGTGGGGGTAATGAAAAACTGTTTTTT; CDR3 protein: CASSLEGGGNEKLFF
D gene: .; V gene: TRBV12-3/TRBV12-4; J gene: TRBJ2-1; clone size: large; CDR3 DNA: TGTGCCAGCAGCGAATACAATGAGCAGTTCTTC; CDR3 protein: CASSEYNEQFF
D gene: .; V gene: TRBV7-2; J gene: TRBJ2-5; clone size: .; CDR3 DNA: TGTGCCAGCAGCTTAACAGGGTATCAAGAGACCCAGTACTTC; CDR3 protein: CASSLTGYQETQYF
D gene: .; V gene: TRBV11-1; J gene: TRBJ2-7; clone size: once; CDR3 DNA: TGTGCCAGCAGCCCGAGAGGGGACTCCTACAATGAGCAGTACTTC; CDR3 protein: CASSPRGDSYNEQYF
D gene: .; V gene: TRBV11-2; J gene: TRBJ1-1; clone size: few; CDR3 DNA: TGTGCCAGCAGCTTTGTGAACACTGAAGCTTTCTTT; CDR3 protein: CASSFVNTEAFF
D gene: .; V gene: TRBV7-6; J gene: TRBJ2-1; clone size: few; CDR3 DNA: TGTGCCAGCAGCTCGGGCAGGCTGGATGGGGATGAGCAGTTCTTC; CDR3 protein: CASSSGRLDGDEQFF
D gene: TRBD2; V gene: TRBV6-1; J gene: TRBJ2-1; clone size: large; CDR3 DNA: TGTGCCAGCAGGGGGGGCGGGACTAGGGGTGGCGGCTCCTACAATGAGCAGTTCTTC; CDR3 protein: CASRGGGTRGGGSYNEQFF
D gene: .; V gene: TRBV7-9; J gene: TRBJ2-7; clone size: few; CDR3 DNA: TGTGCCAGCAGCTTACACTGGGGCTTGGGCTACGAGCAGTACTTC; CDR3 protein: CASSLHWGLGYEQYF
D gene: .; V gene: TRBV11-2; J gene: TRBJ2-5; clone size: .; CDR3 DNA: TGTGCCAGCAGCTCATGGGCGGCCCAAGAGACCCAGTACTTC; CDR3 protein: CASSSWAAQETQYF
D gene: .; V gene: TRBV7-6; J gene: TRBJ2-3; clone size: .; CDR3 DNA: TGTGCCAGCAGCTTAGCGAGGGGAGATACGCAGTATTTT; CDR3 protein: CASSLARGDTQYF
D gene: .; V gene: TRBV7-4; J gene: TRBJ2-1; clone size: .; CDR3 DNA: TGTGCCAGCGAAGCCAGGAGTTCTTACGAGCAGTTCTTC; CDR3 protein: CASEARSSYEQFF
D gene: .; V gene: TRBV6-8; J gene: TRBJ2-5; clone size: .; CDR3 DNA: TGTGCCAGCAGTTTGGCAGGGGTAGAGACCCAGTACTTC; CDR3 protein: CASSLAGVETQYF
D gene: TRBD1; V gene: TRBV6-1; J gene: TRBJ2-2; clone size: many; CDR3 DNA: TGTGCCAGCAGTTTCTGGACAGGGGTGGATAGGGAGCTGTTTTTT; CDR3 protein: CASSFWTGVDRELFF
D gene: .; V gene: TRBV11-2; J gene: TRBJ2-3; clone size: .; CDR3 DNA: TGTGCCAGCAGCTTAGTTGGGGGCATATCCTATAATTCACCCCTCCACTTC; CDR3 protein: CASSLVGGISYNSPLHF
D gene: .; V gene: TRBV5-6; J gene: TRBJ2-6; clone size: .; CDR3 DNA: TGTGCCAGCAGCTTTGGTTCTGGGGCCAACGTCCTGACTTTC; CDR3 protein: CASSFGSGANVLTF
D gene: .; V gene: TRBV7-6; J gene: TRBJ2-5; clone size: few; CDR3 DNA: TGTGCCAGCAGTTTGGGGCCCACGGGGCTAGGTTGGGAGACCCAGTACTTC; CDR3 protein: CASSLGPTGLGWETQYF
D gene: .; V gene: TRBV6-1; J gene: TRBJ1-2; clone size: .; CDR3 DNA: TGTGCCAGCAGTGAAGCAGGCTATGGCTACACCTTC; CDR3 protein: CASSEAGYGYTF
D gene: .; V gene: TRBV12-3/TRBV12-4; J gene: TRBJ1-1; clone size: .; CDR3 DNA: TGTGCCAGCAGTTTGGGACCCACGAACACTGAAGCTTTCTTT; CDR3 protein: CASSLGPTNTEAFF
D gene: TRBD2; V gene: TRBV7-2; J gene: TRBJ2-7; clone size: .; CDR3 DNA: TGTGCCAGCAGCCATGGCCGGGACTACCAACAATCGCGCTACTTC; CDR3 protein: CASSHGRDYQQSRYF
D gene: .; V gene: TRBV7-9; J gene: TRBJ1-4; clone size: .; CDR3 DNA: TGTGCCAGCAGCTTAGGGGGACGGACGGGTGAAAAACTGTTTTTT; CDR3 protein: CASSLGGRTGEKLFF
D gene: TRBD2; V gene: TRBV5-1; J gene: TRBJ2-2; clone size: .; CDR3 DNA: TGCGCCAGCAGCTTGGCGAAGTTCCCTACCAGCAGACTAGCGGGCACCGGGGAGCTGTTTTTT; CDR3 protein: CASSLAKFPTSRLAGTGELFF
D gene: .; V gene: TRBV24-1; J gene: TRBJ2-5; clone size: .; CDR3 DNA: TGTGCCACCAGTGACAGACTAGAAGAGACCCAGTACTTC; CDR3 protein: CATSDRLEETQYF
D gene: TRBD2; V gene: TRBV7-3; J gene: TRBJ2-3; clone size: many; CDR3 DNA: TGTGCCAGCAGCTTATGGGGCGGGAGCCTCACAGATACGCAGTATTTT; CDR3 protein: CASSLWGGSLTDTQYF
D gene: .; V gene: TRBV7-2; J gene: TRBJ2-6; clone size: .; CDR3 DNA: TGTGCCAGCAGCTTAGTCCCAGACAGCAGGTGGTACTTC; CDR3 protein: CASSLVPDSRWYF
D gene: .; V gene: TRBV20-1; J gene: TRBJ2-1; clone size: .; CDR3 DNA: TGCAGTGCTAGAGATCAGGACACCACTTCTAGGGATGAGCAGTTCTTC; CDR3 protein: CSARDQDTTSRDEQFF
D gene: TRBD2; V gene: TRBV6-1; J gene: TRBJ2-7; clone size: .; CDR3 DNA: TGTGCCAGCAGTGCGGGAGGGGGATACGAGCAGTACTTC; CDR3 protein: CASSAGGGYEQYF
D gene: .; V gene: TRBV28; J gene: TRBJ2-1; clone size: .; CDR3 DNA: TGTGCCAGCAATCAAAACTACAATGAGCAGTTCTTC; CDR3 protein: CASNQNYNEQFF
D gene: .; V gene: TRBV18; J gene: TRBJ2-2; clone size: many; CDR3 DNA: TGTGCCAGCTCACGGTCCGGGATACAATCGGAGCTGTTTTTT; CDR3 protein: CASSRSGIQSELFF
D gene: TRBD1; V gene: TRBV11-2; J gene: TRBJ2-5; clone size: .; CDR3 DNA: TGTGCCAGCAGCTTAACAGGGGGCGGAGAGACCCAGTACTTC; CDR3 protein: CASSLTGGGETQYF
D gene: TRBD2; V gene: TRBV5-1; J gene: TRBJ2-3; clone size: .; CDR3 DNA: TGCGCCAGCAGCTTGGCCCCGGGACTAGAAACAGATACGCAGTATTTT; CDR3 protein: CASSLAPGLETDTQYF
D gene: TRBD2; V gene: TRBV6-1; J gene: TRBJ2-3; clone size: .; CDR3 DNA: TGTGCCAGCAGTGATGTAGCGGGAGGGTTCACAGATACGCAGTATTTT; CDR3 protein: CASSDVAGGFTDTQYF
D gene: TRBD2; V gene: TRBV12-3/TRBV12-4; J gene: TRBJ2-7; clone size: .; CDR3 DNA: TGTGCCAGCAGTTTCAGCGGGGGGGCCTACGAGCAGTACTTC; CDR3 protein: CASSFSGGAYEQYF
D gene: .; V gene: TRBV7-8; J gene: TRBJ2-7; clone size: .; CDR3 DNA: TGTGCCAGCAGCTTCATAGGGTACGAGCAGTACTTC; CDR3 protein: CASSFIGYEQYF
D gene: .; V gene: TRBV5-4; J gene: TRBJ2-3; clone size: .; CDR3 DNA: TGTGCCAGCAGCTCCAGGGGCGGCACAGATACGCAGTATTTT; CDR3 protein: CASSSRGGTDTQYF
D gene: TRBD2; V gene: TRBV6-1; J gene: TRBJ2-3; clone size: .; CDR3 DNA: TGTGCCAGCCTACTGAGGCTAGCGGGGGAACCAGATACGCAGTATTTT; CDR3 protein: CASLLRLAGEPDTQYF
D gene: TRBD2; V gene: TRBV6-2/TRBV6-3; J gene: TRBJ2-7; clone size: .; CDR3 DNA: TGTGCCAGCACCGATGGACTAGCGGGAGGGCCAGGGGTCTACGAGCAGTACTTC; CDR3 protein: CASTDGLAGGPGVYEQYF
D gene: TRBD1; V gene: TRBV7-2; J gene: TRBJ2-6; clone size: few; CDR3 DNA: TGTGCCAGCAGCTTCCGACAGGGTGCCAACGTCCTGACTTTC; CDR3 protein: CASSFRQGANVLTF
D gene: .; V gene: TRBV6-1; J gene: TRBJ2-3; clone size: large; CDR3 DNA: TGTGCCAGCAGTGGGGCCCCGGGATGGGGGCGGGATACGCAGTATTTT; CDR3 protein: CASSGAPGWGRDTQYF
D gene: .; V gene: TRBV27; J gene: TRBJ2-3; clone size: once; CDR3 DNA: TGTGCCAGCGGAACAGATACGCAGTATTTT; CDR3 protein: CASGTDTQYF
D gene: .; V gene: TRBV11-2; J gene: TRBJ2-7; clone size: few; CDR3 DNA: TGTGCCAGCAGCAACGCCTTCAGGGTCCTAGTCACCTACGAGCAGTACTTC; CDR3 protein: CASSNAFRVLVTYEQYF
D gene: TRBD2; V gene: TRBV10-3; J gene: TRBJ2-1; clone size: few; CDR3 DNA: TGTGCCATCAGTGAGTCGGGCGCGGGAGGTGGAAACAATGAGCAGTTCTTC; CDR3 protein: CAISESGAGGGNNEQFF
D gene: .; V gene: TRBV7-3; J gene: TRBJ2-1; clone size: .; CDR3 DNA: TGTGCCAGCAGCTTAACGTTGGCGGTCTCCTACAATGAGCAGTTCTTC; CDR3 protein: CASSLTLAVSYNEQFF
D gene: TRBD2; V gene: TRBV3-1; J gene: TRBJ2-6; clone size: .; CDR3 DNA: TGTGCCAGCAGCCACCTAACGGGAGGGACACCCCAGATAGAACAAGGGGCCAACGTCCTGACTTTC; CDR3 protein: CASSHLTGGTPQIEQGANVLTF
D gene: TRBD2; V gene: TRBV7-2; J gene: TRBJ2-5; clone size: .; CDR3 DNA: TGTGCCAGCAGCAAAGGGACTAGCGGGAGGGAGACCCAGTACTTC; CDR3 protein: CASSKGTSGRETQYF